A selection of T cell receptor beta chains follows, all from one sample in a study of graft-versus-host responses after intestinal transplantation. These receptors lack a known antigen. Repertoires were generated with immunoSEQ multiplex PCR, while TCRdb's copy carries only in-frame clones and drops some. The table includes 80,000 to 90,000 clones, over 85% detected once. The source was unstimulated CD4+ T cells sorted from spleen or lymph node cells, collected before intestinal transplant. The source of these receptors is a human donor who received an intestinal transplant. The CDR3 runs from the conserved cysteine through the conserved F or W. Fields, in order: J gene, D gene, V gene, clone size, CDR3 protein, CDR3 DNA. The D gene is left open where the match is weak. Where a row states a size, it is once, few, many or the class of an expanded clone; other rows omit it.

J: TRBJ2-2
D: TRBD2
V: TRBV25-1
size: -
CDR3: CASSLAGITGELFF
DNA: TGTGCCAGCAGTTTAGCGGGAATAACCGGGGAGCTGTTTTTT

J: TRBJ2-1
D: TRBD2
V: TRBV30
size: -
CDR3: CAWASGRAYNEQFF
DNA: TGTGCCTGGGCTAGCGGCAGGGCTTACAATGAGCAGTTCTTC

J: TRBJ2-2
D: TRBD2
V: TRBV10-2
size: few
CDR3: CASSGSGTVGELFF
DNA: TGCGCCAGCAGTGGCAGCGGGACGGTCGGGGAGCTGTTTTTT

J: TRBJ2-3
D: TRBD2
V: TRBV13
size: -
CDR3: CASSAAGLASDTQYF
DNA: TGTGCCAGCAGCGCGGCGGGACTAGCATCAGATACGCAGTATTTT

J: TRBJ2-1
D: -
V: TRBV7-2
size: -
CDR3: CASSLFGSNEQFF
DNA: TGTGCCAGCAGCTTATTCGGGTCGAATGAGCAGTTCTTC

J: TRBJ2-1
D: -
V: TRBV2
size: -
CDR3: CASSELGSRGEQFF
DNA: TGTGCCAGCAGTGAACTCGGGAGTAGGGGTGAGCAGTTCTTC

J: TRBJ1-1
D: TRBD1
V: TRBV19
size: -
CDR3: CASSTDRVGNTEAFF
DNA: TGTGCCAGTAGTACGGACAGGGTGGGGAACACTGAAGCTTTCTTT

J: TRBJ1-5
D: -
V: TRBV25-1
size: -
CDR3: CASSEQTQGDYSNQPQHF
DNA: TGTGCCAGCAGTGAACAGACACAGGGAGACTATAGCAATCAGCCCCAGCATTTT

J: TRBJ1-1
D: TRBD1
V: TRBV19
size: -
CDR3: CASSLVTGVNTEAFF
DNA: TGTGCCAGTAGTCTGGTGACAGGGGTGAACACTGAAGCTTTCTTT

J: TRBJ2-4
D: -
V: TRBV2
size: -
CDR3: CASCQKNIQYF
DNA: TGTGCCAGCTGTCAGAAAAACATTCAGTACTTC

J: TRBJ2-1
D: -
V: TRBV5-1
size: -
CDR3: CASSLGGGRWYNEQFF
DNA: TGCGCCAGCAGCTTAGGGGGCGGGAGATGGTACAATGAGCAGTTCTTC

J: TRBJ2-7
D: TRBD2
V: TRBV27
size: -
CDR3: CASIPVMGLAGSYEQYF
DNA: TGTGCCAGCATCCCGGTTATGGGACTAGCGGGATCCTACGAGCAGTACTTC

J: TRBJ2-6
D: -
V: TRBV7-7
size: -
CDR3: CASSPPGANVLTF
DNA: TGTGCCAGCAGCCCCCCTGGGGCCAACGTCCTGACTTTC

J: TRBJ2-2
D: -
V: TRBV7-8
size: -
CDR3: CASSLASTAMNTGELFF
DNA: TGTGCCAGCAGCTTAGCGAGCACAGCCATGAACACCGGGGAGCTGTTTTTT

J: TRBJ2-3
D: TRBD2
V: TRBV5-1
size: -
CDR3: CASSLAGGFGTDTQYF
DNA: TGCGCCAGCAGCTTGGCGGGGGGGTTTGGCACAGATACGCAGTATTTT

J: TRBJ2-3
D: -
V: TRBV5-1
size: once
CDR3: CASSLGIPDTQYF
DNA: TGCGCCAGCAGCTTGGGGATACCAGATACGCAGTATTTT

J: TRBJ2-5
D: TRBD2
V: TRBV5-1
size: -
CDR3: CASSARPSGNNQETQYF
DNA: TGCGCCAGCAGCGCCCGCCCTAGCGGGAATAACCAAGAGACCCAGTACTTC

J: TRBJ2-5
D: TRBD2
V: TRBV7-7
size: once
CDR3: CASSPGLAGVRGETQYF
DNA: TGTGCCAGCAGCCCGGGACTAGCGGGAGTTCGGGGTGAGACCCAGTACTTC

J: TRBJ2-7
D: TRBD2
V: TRBV28
size: -
CDR3: CASSSGGGYEQYF
DNA: TGTGCCAGCAGTTCGGGAGGGGGATACGAGCAGTACTTC

J: TRBJ2-2
D: TRBD2
V: TRBV25-1
size: -
CDR3: CASSVRAGASTGELFF
DNA: TGTGCCAGCAGTGTGAGGGCGGGAGCGAGCACCGGGGAGCTGTTTTTT

J: TRBJ2-5
D: -
V: TRBV20-1
size: -
CDR3: CSARGGPTQYF
DNA: TGCAGTGCTAGGGGGGGCCCGACCCAGTACTTC

J: TRBJ1-1
D: -
V: TRBV7-9
size: -
CDR3: CASSLGDVNTEAFF
DNA: TGTGCCAGCAGCTTAGGGGATGTGAACACTGAAGCTTTCTTT

J: TRBJ2-7
D: TRBD1
V: TRBV27
size: -
CDR3: CASSYYRTGGYEQYF
DNA: TGTGCCAGCAGTTACTACCGGACAGGGGGCTACGAGCAGTACTTC

J: TRBJ2-7
D: -
V: TRBV11-2
size: -
CDR3: CASSLGKGEQYF
DNA: TGTGCCAGCAGCTTAGGGAAGGGGGAGCAGTACTTC

J: TRBJ2-3
D: -
V: TRBV27
size: -
CDR3: CASGRDTQYF
DNA: TGTGCCAGCGGCAGAGATACGCAGTATTTT

J: TRBJ1-1
D: -
V: TRBV11-3
size: -
CDR3: CASSPGGGTEAFF
DNA: TGTGCCAGCAGCCCTGGGGGGGGGACTGAAGCTTTCTTT

J: TRBJ2-2
D: TRBD1
V: TRBV6-5
size: once
CDR3: CASRVGQGITGELFF
DNA: TGTGCCAGCAGGGTCGGACAGGGTATCACCGGGGAGCTGTTTTTT

J: TRBJ2-1
D: TRBD2
V: TRBV27
size: -
CDR3: CANPSGSMNEQFF
DNA: TGTGCCAATCCTAGCGGGAGTATGAATGAGCAGTTCTTC

J: TRBJ2-7
D: -
V: TRBV28
size: -
CDR3: CASSLSGPYEQYF
DNA: TGTGCCAGCAGTTTGAGTGGGCCCTACGAGCAGTACTTC

J: TRBJ1-1
D: -
V: TRBV19
size: -
CDR3: CASSIRDKNTEAFF
DNA: TGTGCCAGTAGTATACGGGACAAAAACACTGAAGCTTTCTTT

J: TRBJ1-2
D: -
V: TRBV11-2
size: -
CDR3: CASSISQGYGYTF
DNA: TGTGCCAGCAGCATTTCACAGGGCTACGGCTACACCTTC

J: TRBJ2-1
D: TRBD1
V: TRBV27
size: few
CDR3: CASTRDRGPYNEQFF
DNA: TGTGCCAGCACCCGCGACAGGGGCCCTTACAATGAGCAGTTCTTC

J: TRBJ1-1
D: -
V: TRBV27
size: -
CDR3: CASRQAENTEAFF
DNA: TGTGCCAGCAGACAGGCCGAGAACACTGAAGCTTTCTTT

J: TRBJ2-3
D: TRBD1
V: TRBV6-1
size: -
CDR3: CASKTGQGANTQYF
DNA: TGTGCCAGCAAGACGGGACAGGGGGCCAATACGCAGTATTTT

J: TRBJ1-3
D: -
V: TRBV4-2
size: -
CDR3: CASSQDGDMSGNTIYF
DNA: TGTGCCAGCAGCCAAGACGGGGACATGTCTGGAAACACCATATATTTT

J: TRBJ2-3
D: TRBD1
V: TRBV7-6
size: -
CDR3: CASSDRVDTDTQYF
DNA: TGTGCCAGCAGTGACAGGGTCGACACAGATACGCAGTATTTT

J: TRBJ1-5
D: -
V: TRBV19
size: once
CDR3: CASSIRFSSRYQPQHF
DNA: TGTGCCAGTAGTATTCGGTTCAGTAGCAGATATCAGCCCCAGCATTTT

J: TRBJ2-7
D: -
V: TRBV6-6
size: -
CDR3: CASSWGARGYEQYF
DNA: TGTGCCAGCAGTTGGGGGGCCCGTGGGTACGAGCAGTACTTC

J: TRBJ2-4
D: -
V: TRBV19
size: -
CDR3: CASSISTENIQYF
DNA: TGTGCCAGTAGTATTTCCACAGAAAACATTCAGTACTTC

J: TRBJ1-2
D: TRBD1
V: TRBV6-1
size: -
CDR3: CASSEAPQGYYGYTF
DNA: TGTGCCAGCAGTGAAGCGCCACAGGGGTACTATGGCTACACCTTC

J: TRBJ1-3
D: TRBD1
V: TRBV5-1
size: -
CDR3: CASRDSWSSGNTIYF
DNA: TGCGCCAGCCGGGACAGCTGGAGCTCTGGAAACACCATATATTTT

J: TRBJ2-7
D: -
V: TRBV14
size: -
CDR3: CASSFTEGGQYEQYF
DNA: TGTGCCAGCAGCTTCACGGAGGGGGGCCAATACGAGCAGTACTTC

J: TRBJ1-1
D: TRBD1
V: TRBV15
size: -
CDR3: CATSKTPGQGNTEAFF
DNA: TGTGCCACCAGCAAGACGCCGGGACAGGGGAACACTGAAGCTTTCTTT

J: TRBJ2-7
D: TRBD1
V: TRBV6-1
size: -
CDR3: CASRAGTGGSEQYF
DNA: TGTGCCAGCAGGGCGGGGACAGGGGGCAGCGAGCAGTACTTC

J: TRBJ2-3
D: TRBD2
V: TRBV29-1
size: -
CDR3: CSVASGRWTDTQYF
DNA: TGCAGCGTTGCTAGCGGGAGATGGACAGATACGCAGTATTTT

J: TRBJ2-2
D: TRBD1
V: TRBV28
size: -
CDR3: CASRSPTGGDTGELFF
DNA: TGTGCCAGCAGGTCCCCAACAGGGGGCGACACCGGGGAGCTGTTTTTT